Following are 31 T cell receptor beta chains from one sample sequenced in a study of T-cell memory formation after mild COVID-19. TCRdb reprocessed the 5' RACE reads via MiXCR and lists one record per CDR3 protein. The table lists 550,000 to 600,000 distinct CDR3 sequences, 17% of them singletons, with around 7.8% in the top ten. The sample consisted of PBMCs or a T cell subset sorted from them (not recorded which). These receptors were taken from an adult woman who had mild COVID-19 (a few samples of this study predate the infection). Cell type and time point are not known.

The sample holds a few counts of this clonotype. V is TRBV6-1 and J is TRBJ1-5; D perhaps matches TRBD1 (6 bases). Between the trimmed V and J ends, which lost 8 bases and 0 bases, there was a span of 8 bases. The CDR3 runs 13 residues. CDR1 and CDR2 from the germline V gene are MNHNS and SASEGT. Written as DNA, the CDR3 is TGTGCCAGCGGGACATTTAGCAATCAGCCCCAGCATTTT. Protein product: CASGTFSNQPQHF.

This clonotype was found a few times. CDR3 sequence reads: CASSLEGRSPLHF. The CDR3 DNA sequence: TGTGCCAGCTCACTTGAGGGCCGTTCACCCCTCCACTTT. The V and J genes are TRBV18 and TRBJ1-6; D uncertain. Germline V CDR1 and CDR2: KGHSH, LQKENI. V lost 4 bases and J lost 9, with 10 bases in between. This CDR3 has 13 amino acids.

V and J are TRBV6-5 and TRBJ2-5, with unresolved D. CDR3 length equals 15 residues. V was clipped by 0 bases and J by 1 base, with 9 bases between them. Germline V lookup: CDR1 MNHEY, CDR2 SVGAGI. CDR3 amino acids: CASSYSGKPQETQYF. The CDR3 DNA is TGTGCCAGCAGTTACTCCGGCAAGCCCCAAGAGACCCAGTACTTC.

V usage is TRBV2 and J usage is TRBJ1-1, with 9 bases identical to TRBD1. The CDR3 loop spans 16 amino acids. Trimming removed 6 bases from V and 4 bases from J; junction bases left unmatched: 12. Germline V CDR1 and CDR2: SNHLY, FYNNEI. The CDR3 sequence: CASRYTGGSFITEAFF. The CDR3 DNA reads TGTGCCAGCAGGTATACAGGGGGCTCTTTTATCACTGAAGCTTTCTTT.

The DNA of the CDR3 is TGTGCCAGCAGTCATACGATTCAAACTAGGCCTCGGGGCGATACGCAGTATTTT. It is translated as CASSHTIQTRPRGDTQYF. The chain employs TRBV7-9 and TRBJ2-3; TRBD1 or TRBD2 may be the D gene (5 bases each). V lost 6 bases to trimming and J lost 6 bases, with 28 bases between them. The germline V gene has CDR1 SEHNR and CDR2 FQNEAQ (reference sequence). This CDR3 region has 18 residues.

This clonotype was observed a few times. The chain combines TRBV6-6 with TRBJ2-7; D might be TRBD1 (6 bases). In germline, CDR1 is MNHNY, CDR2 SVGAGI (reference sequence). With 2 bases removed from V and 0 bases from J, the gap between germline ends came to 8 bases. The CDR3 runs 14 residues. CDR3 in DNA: TGTGCCAGCAGTTACAGGACAGACTCCTACGAGCAGTACTTC. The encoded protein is CASSYRTDSYEQYF.

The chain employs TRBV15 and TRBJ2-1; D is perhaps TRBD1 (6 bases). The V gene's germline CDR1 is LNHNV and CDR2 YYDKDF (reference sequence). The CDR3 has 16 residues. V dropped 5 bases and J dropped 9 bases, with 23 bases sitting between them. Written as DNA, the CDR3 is TGTGCCACCAGCGGAACCGCCCTGACAGGAATCGGTGAGCAGTTCTTC. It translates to CATSGTALTGIGEQFF.

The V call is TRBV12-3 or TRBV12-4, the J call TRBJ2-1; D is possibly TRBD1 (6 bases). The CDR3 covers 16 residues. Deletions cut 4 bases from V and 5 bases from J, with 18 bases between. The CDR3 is CASSWGPPRFNNEQFF. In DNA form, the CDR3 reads TGTGCCAGCAGTTGGGGGCCTCCTCGGTTCAACAATGAGCAGTTCTTC.

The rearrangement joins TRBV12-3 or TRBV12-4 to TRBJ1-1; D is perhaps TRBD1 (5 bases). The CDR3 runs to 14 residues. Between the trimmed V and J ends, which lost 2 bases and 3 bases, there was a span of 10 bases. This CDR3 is CASSLRGHDTEAFF. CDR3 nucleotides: TGTGCCAGCAGTTTAAGGGGCCACGACACTGAAGCTTTCTTT.

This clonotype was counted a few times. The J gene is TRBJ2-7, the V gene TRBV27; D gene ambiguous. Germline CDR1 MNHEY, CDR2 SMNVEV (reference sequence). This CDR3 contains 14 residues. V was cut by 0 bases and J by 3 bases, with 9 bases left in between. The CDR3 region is CASSLSSGFYEQYF. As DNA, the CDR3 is TGTGCCAGCAGTTTATCCTCCGGGTTCTACGAGCAGTACTTC.

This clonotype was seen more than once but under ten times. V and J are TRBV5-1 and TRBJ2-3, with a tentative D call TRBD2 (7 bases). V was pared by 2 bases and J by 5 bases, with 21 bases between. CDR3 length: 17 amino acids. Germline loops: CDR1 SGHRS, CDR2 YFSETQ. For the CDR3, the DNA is TGCGCCAGCAGCTTTGCCCGGGGGGCCCCTTCCAGAGATACGCAGTATTTT. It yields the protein CASSFARGAPSRDTQYF.

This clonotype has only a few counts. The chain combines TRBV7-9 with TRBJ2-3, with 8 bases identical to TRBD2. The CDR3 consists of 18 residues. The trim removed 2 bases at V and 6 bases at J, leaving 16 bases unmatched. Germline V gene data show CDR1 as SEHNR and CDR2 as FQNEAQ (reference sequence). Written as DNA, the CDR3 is TGTGCCAGCAGCTTAATTTTCGGCATGCGGGAGGAAAGTGATACGCAGTATTTT. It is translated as CASSLIFGMREESDTQYF.

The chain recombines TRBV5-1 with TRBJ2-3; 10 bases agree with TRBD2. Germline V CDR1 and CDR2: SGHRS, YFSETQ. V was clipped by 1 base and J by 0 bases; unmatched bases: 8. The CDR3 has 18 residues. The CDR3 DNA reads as TGCGCCAGCAGCTTGTTAGCGGGAGGCCTCCTTAGCACAGATACGCAGTATTTT. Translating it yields CASSLLAGGLLSTDTQYF.

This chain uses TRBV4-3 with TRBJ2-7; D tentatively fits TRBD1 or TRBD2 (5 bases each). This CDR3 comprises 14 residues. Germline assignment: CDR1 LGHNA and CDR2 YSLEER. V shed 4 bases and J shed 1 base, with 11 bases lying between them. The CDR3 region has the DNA TGCGCCAGCAGCCCCGGGACCCTTTCCTACGAGCAGTACTTC. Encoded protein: CASSPGTLSYEQYF.

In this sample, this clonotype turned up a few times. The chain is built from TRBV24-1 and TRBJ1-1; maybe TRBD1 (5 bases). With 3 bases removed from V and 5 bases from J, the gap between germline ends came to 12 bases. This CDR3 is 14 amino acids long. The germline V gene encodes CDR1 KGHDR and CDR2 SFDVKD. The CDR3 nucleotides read TGTGCCACCAGTGATCTTCAGGGAGGAACTGAAGCTTTCTTT. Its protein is CATSDLQGGTEAFF.

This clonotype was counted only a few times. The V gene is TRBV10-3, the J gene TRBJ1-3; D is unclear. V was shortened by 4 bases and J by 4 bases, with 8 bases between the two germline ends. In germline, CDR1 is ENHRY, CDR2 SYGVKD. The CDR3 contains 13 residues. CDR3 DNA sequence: TGTGCCATCAGTGTGGTCACCGGAAACACCATATATTTT. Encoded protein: CAISVVTGNTIYF.

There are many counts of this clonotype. The CDR3 loop is CSATHRVIEAFF. The CDR3 nucleotides are TGCAGTGCTACACACAGGGTTATTGAAGCTTTCTTT. This rearrangement joins TRBV20-1 to TRBJ1-1, with a weak D call TRBD1 (6 bases). The germline V and J ends were trimmed by 4 bases and 7 bases, with 13 bases remaining between them. The CDR3 is made up of 12 amino acids. Germline assignment: CDR1 DFQATT and CDR2 SNEGSKA (reference sequence).

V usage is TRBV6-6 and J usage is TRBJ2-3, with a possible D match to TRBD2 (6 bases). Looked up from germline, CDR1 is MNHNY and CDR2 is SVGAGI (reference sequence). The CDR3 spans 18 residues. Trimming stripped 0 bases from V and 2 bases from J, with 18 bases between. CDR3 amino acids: CASSYSTSWTIITDTQYF. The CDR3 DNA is TGTGCCAGCAGTTACTCGACTTCTTGGACTATAATCACAGATACGCAGTATTTT.

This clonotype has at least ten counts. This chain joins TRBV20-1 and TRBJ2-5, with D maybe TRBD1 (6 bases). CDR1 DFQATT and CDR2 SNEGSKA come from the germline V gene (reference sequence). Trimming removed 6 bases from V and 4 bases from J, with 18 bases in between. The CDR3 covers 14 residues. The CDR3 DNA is TGCAGTGCCATCCCCGGGGACACCCCAGAGACCCAGTACTTC. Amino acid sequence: CSAIPGDTPETQYF.

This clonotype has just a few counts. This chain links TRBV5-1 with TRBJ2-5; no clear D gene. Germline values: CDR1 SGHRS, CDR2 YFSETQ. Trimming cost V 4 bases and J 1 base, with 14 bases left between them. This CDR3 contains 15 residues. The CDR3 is CASSPRRTTQETQYF. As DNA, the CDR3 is TGCGCCAGCAGCCCCCGCAGGACCACCCAAGAGACCCAGTACTTC. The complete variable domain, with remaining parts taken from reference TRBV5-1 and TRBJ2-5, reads KAGVTQTPRYLIKTRGQQVTLSCSPISGHRSVSWYQQTPGQGLQFLFEYFSETQRNKGNFPGRFSGRQFSNSRSEMNVSTLELGDSALYLCASSPRRTTQETQYFGPGTRLLVL.

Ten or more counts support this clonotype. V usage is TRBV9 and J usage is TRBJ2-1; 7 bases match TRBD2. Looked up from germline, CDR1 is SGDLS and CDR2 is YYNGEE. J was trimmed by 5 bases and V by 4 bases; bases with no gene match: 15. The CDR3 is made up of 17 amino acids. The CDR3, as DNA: TGTGCCAGCAGCCTACCCCACGGGGGAGGGCCGAACAATGAGCAGTTCTTC. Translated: CASSLPHGGGPNNEQFF.

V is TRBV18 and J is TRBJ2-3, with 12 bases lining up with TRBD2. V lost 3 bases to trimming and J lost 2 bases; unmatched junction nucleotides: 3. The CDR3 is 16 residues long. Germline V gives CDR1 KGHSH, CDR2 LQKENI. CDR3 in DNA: TGTGCCAGCTCACCGCTAGCGGGAGGGGCCACAGATACGCAGTATTTT. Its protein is CASSPLAGGATDTQYF.

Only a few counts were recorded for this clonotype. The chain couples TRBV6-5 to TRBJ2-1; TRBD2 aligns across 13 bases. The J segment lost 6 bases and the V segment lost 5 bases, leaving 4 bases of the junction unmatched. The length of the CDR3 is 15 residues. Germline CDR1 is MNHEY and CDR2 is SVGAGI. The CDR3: CASSPGLAGSNEQFF. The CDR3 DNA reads TGTGCCAGCAGTCCGGGACTAGCGGGATCCAATGAGCAGTTCTTC.

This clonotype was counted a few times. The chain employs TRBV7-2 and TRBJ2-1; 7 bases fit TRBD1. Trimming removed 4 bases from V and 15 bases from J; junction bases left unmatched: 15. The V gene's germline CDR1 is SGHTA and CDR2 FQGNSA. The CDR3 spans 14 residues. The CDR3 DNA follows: TGTGCCAGCAGCTCCGAGGGGGCGTGGAGACCTTGGTTCTTC. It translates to CASSSEGAWRPWFF.

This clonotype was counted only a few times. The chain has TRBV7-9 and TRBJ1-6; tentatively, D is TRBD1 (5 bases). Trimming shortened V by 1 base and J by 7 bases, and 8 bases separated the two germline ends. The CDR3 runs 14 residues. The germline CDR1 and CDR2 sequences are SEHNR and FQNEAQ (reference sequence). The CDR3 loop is CASSLVRGNSPLHF. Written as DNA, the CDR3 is TGTGCCAGCAGCTTAGTTAGGGGAAATTCACCCCTCCACTTT.

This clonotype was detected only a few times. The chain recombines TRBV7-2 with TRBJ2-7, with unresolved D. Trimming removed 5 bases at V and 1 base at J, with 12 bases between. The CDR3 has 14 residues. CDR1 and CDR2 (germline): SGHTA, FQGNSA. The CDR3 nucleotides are TGTGCCAGCAGCCCGGTAGAAGGGTCCTACGAGCAGTACTTC. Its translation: CASSPVEGSYEQYF. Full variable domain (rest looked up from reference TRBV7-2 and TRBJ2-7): GAGVSQSPSNKVTEKGKDVELRCDPISGHTALYWYRQSLGQGLEFLIYFQGNSAPDKSGLPSDRFSAERTGGSVSTLTIQRTQQEDSAVYLCASSPVEGSYEQYFGPGTRLTVT.

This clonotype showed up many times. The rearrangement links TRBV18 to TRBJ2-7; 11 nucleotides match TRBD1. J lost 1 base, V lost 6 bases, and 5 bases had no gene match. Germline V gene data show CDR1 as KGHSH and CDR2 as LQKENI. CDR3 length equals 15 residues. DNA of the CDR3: TGTGCCAGCTCTTATGGACAGGGGGCATCCTACGAGCAGTACTTC. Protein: CASSYGQGASYEQYF.

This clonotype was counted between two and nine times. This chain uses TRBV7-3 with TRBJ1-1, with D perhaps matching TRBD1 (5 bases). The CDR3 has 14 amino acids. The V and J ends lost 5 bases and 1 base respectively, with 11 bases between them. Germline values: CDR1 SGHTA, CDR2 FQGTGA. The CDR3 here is CASSRGGGNTEAFF. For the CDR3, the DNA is TGTGCCAGCAGCCGTGGGGGGGGGAACACTGAAGCTTTCTTT.

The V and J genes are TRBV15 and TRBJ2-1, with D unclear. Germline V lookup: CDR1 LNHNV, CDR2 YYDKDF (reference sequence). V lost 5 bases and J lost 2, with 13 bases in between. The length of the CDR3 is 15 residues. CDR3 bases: TGTGCCACCAGCTCCCGAGTATTGACCTACAATGAGCAGTTCTTC. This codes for CATSSRVLTYNEQFF.

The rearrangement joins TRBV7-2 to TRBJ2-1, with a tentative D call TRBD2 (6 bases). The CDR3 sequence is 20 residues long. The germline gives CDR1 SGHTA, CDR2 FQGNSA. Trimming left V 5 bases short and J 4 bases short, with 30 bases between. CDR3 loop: CASSGPRAGESRGLYNEQFF. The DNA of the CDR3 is TGTGCCAGCAGCGGCCCTCGAGCGGGCGAATCTCGGGGCCTTTACAATGAGCAGTTCTTC.

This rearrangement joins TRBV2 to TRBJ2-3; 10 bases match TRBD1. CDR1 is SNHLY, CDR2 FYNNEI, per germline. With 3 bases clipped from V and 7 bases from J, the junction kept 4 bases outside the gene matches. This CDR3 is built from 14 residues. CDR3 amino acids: CASSETGGAYTQYF. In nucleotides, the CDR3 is TGTGCCAGCAGTGAGACAGGGGGCGCGTATACGCAGTATTTT.